This T cell receptor (beta chain) was recovered during a study of T cell responses to AZD1222 COVID-19 vaccine. On the study more broadly: Second-dose timings of about 4 or about 12 weeks were pooled. Points from the study as a whole: Elevations in Spike-specific TCR breadth and depth followed administration of two AZD1222 doses. Across the whole spike, CD4 TCRs peaked at regions 160-218 and 743-854.

V shed 3 bases and J shed 2 bases, with 8 bases lying between them. The CDR3 spans 13 residues. Germline V gene data show CDR1 as SGHTA and CDR2 as FQGNSA. Here immunoSEQ multiplex PCR was the method, and the copy in TCRdb shows in-frame clones only, minus some. The top ten hold about 4.5% of the sample, which has about 100,000 clones, around 90% seen once. This clone occurred a few times. Antigen unknown. V usage is TRBV7-2 and J usage is TRBJ2-7; D is unresolved. This TCR was sampled from an adult in good health. The starting material was peripheral blood, obtained on day 0 of AZD1222 vaccination. The CDR3 DNA follows: TGTGCCAGCAGCTTGAGGATAACCTACGAGCAGTACTTC. Translated: CASSLRITYEQYF. The full variable domain, rest sourced from reference TRBV7-2 and TRBJ2-7, is GAGVSQSPSNKVTEKGKDVELRCDPISGHTALYWYRQSLGQGLEFLIYFQGNSAPDKSGLPSDRFSAERTGGSVSTLTIQRTQQEDSAVYLCASSLRITYEQYFGPGTRLTVT.